This T cell receptor (beta chain) stems from a study of technical replicates of blood from several donors. Sequencing was performed with immunoSEQ multiplex PCR; in TCRdb, only in-frame clones are kept and a portion is missing. Found here are tens of thousands of clones, 95% to 97% of them singletons; the top ten hold around 0.22%. Per the germline V gene, CDR1 is LGHNA and CDR2 is YNFKEQ. V was cut by 4 bases and J by 4 bases, with 17 bases left in between. This CDR3 has 16 residues. The sequenced sample consisted of T cells isolated from PBMCs. This chain joins TRBV4-2 and TRBJ2-1; D ambiguous. The TCR originated in a human donor in good health. CDR3 sequence reads: CASSPYVELEYNEQFF. The CDR3 nucleotides are TGTGCCAGCAGCCCCTACGTTGAACTGGAGTACAATGAGCAGTTCTTC.